A single sample gave rise to the 11 T cell receptor beta chains below, sequenced in a study of OX40 agonist ivuxolimab in advanced cancers. Sequenced by immunoSEQ multiplex PCR; TCRdb stores in-frame clones only, minus some. The table records around 70,000 clones, about 91% of them present only once. The starting material was CD4+ or CD8+ T cells sorted from blood, obtained in a trial of the OX40 agonist ivuxolimab. These receptors originate from an adult with an advanced solid tumor such as melanoma, head and neck, liver or kidney cancer.

This chain connects TRBV19 to TRBJ1-6; D is unclear. The CDR3 length is 16 residues. V was clipped by 3 bases and J by 10 bases, with 19 bases between them. Germline V gene data show CDR1 as LNHDA and CDR2 as SQIVND (reference sequence). CDR3 nucleotide sequence: TGTGCCAGTAGTATTCCGGGGATCGGGCTAGGATCACCCCTCCACTTT. Its protein product is CASSIPGIGLGSPLHF. Combining the CDR3 with reference TRBV19 and TRBJ1-6 gives the whole variable domain DGGITQSPKYLFRKEGQNVTLSCEQNLNHDAMYWYRQDPGQGLRLIYYSQIVNDFQKGDIAEGYSVSREKKESFPLTVTSAQKNPTAFYLCASSIPGIGLGSPLHFGNGTRLTVT.

This chain uses TRBV10-3 with TRBJ2-1, with 10 bases aligning to TRBD1. Per germline, CDR1 ENHRY and CDR2 SYGVKD. The CDR3 contains 14 residues. Trimming removed 9 bases from V and 7 bases from J; junction bases left unmatched: 9. DNA for the CDR3: TGTGCCATTCTACCGGGACAGGGGTTTAATGAGCAGTTCTTC. It translates to CAILPGQGFNEQFF.

The count of this clone is one. V gene TRBV19 combines with J gene TRBJ2-1; D may be TRBD1 or TRBD2 (6 bases each). Trimming left V 3 bases short and J 1 base short, with 13 bases between. This CDR3 spans 16 amino acids. Per germline, CDR1 LNHDA and CDR2 SQIVND (reference sequence). This CDR3 reads CASSMGGAGSYNEQFF. For the CDR3, the DNA is TGTGCCAGTAGTATGGGGGGCGCGGGATCCTACAATGAGCAGTTCTTC.

The CDR3 loop is CASSRDLPQETQYF. The CDR3, as DNA: TGTGCCAGCAGTCGGGACCTACCCCAAGAGACCCAGTACTTC. The chain carries TRBV2 and TRBJ2-5; D may correspond to TRBD1 or TRBD2 (5 bases each). The CDR3 spans 14 residues. Germline lookup yields CDR1 SNHLY and CDR2 FYNNEI. Trimming cost V 5 bases and J 1 base, with 11 bases left between them.

Here the CDR3 reads CASSNVQGATDSNQPQHF. The CDR3 region has the DNA TGTGCCAGTAGTAACGTTCAGGGGGCTACCGATAGCAATCAGCCCCAGCATTTT. This chain joins TRBV19 and TRBJ1-5, with 8 bases aligning to TRBD1. J lost 0 bases, V lost 4 bases, and 11 bases had no gene match. This CDR3 comprises 18 residues. Germline values: CDR1 LNHDA, CDR2 SQIVND (reference sequence).

The chain has TRBV15 and TRBJ1-2; a weak D match, TRBD1 (5 bases). V was pared by 5 bases and J by 6 bases, with 19 bases between. This CDR3 contains 15 residues. CDR1 is LNHNV, CDR2 YYDKDF, per germline (reference sequence). Here the CDR3 reads CATSPQGTGLHGYTF. The CDR3 nucleotides are TGTGCCACCAGCCCCCAAGGGACCGGCTTACATGGCTACACCTTC. Drawing the rest from reference TRBV15 and TRBJ1-2, the complete variable domain is DAMVIQNPRYQVTQFGKPVTLSCSQTLNHNVMYWYQQKSSQAPKLLFHYYDKDFNNEADTPDNFQSRRPNTSFCFLDIRSPGLGDTAMYLCATSPQGTGLHGYTFGSGTRLTVV.

A single count supports this clone. This rearrangement joins TRBV5-6 to TRBJ1-6; D gene uncertain. Germline lookup yields CDR1 SGHDT and CDR2 YYEEEE. The CDR3 sequence is 14 residues long. V lost 2 bases and J 3 bases, leaving 6 bases between the germline ends. The CDR3 protein is CASSLTVYNSPLHF. CDR3 nucleotide sequence: TGTGCCAGCAGCTTAACAGTCTATAATTCACCCCTCCACTTT. The whole variable domain, remainder taken from reference TRBV5-6 and TRBJ1-6, is DAGVTQSPTHLIKTRGQQVTLRCSPKSGHDTVSWYQQALGQGPQFIFQYYEEEERQRGNFPDRFSGHQFPNYSSELNVNALLLGDSALYLCASSLTVYNSPLHFGNGTRLTVT.

This clone was detected once. The J gene is TRBJ1-2, the V gene TRBV19, with 8 bases matching TRBD1. Trimming took 4 bases from V and 3 from J; bases not matched to a gene: 7. Germline CDR1 and CDR2: LNHDA and SQIVND (reference sequence). This CDR3 is built from 15 residues. DNA for the CDR3: TGTGCCAGTAGTAGTCAGGGGACAGGTCACTATGGCTACACCTTC. It specifies CASSSQGTGHYGYTF.

This clone occurred a few times. CDR3 sequence reads: CASSPMYQGNTEAFF. The CDR3 DNA sequence: TGTGCCAGCAGCCCGATGTATCAGGGGAACACTGAAGCTTTCTTT. The rearrangement links TRBV6-5 to TRBJ1-1; D may be TRBD1 (5 bases). V lost 6 bases to trimming and J lost 1 base, with 15 bases between them. Germline-derived CDR1 and CDR2 are MNHEY and SVGAGI. The CDR3 consists of 15 residues.

This chain connects TRBV19 to TRBJ1-4, with unresolved D. Trimming cost V 3 bases and J 8 bases, with 13 bases left between them. Germline lookup yields CDR1 LNHDA and CDR2 SQIVND (reference sequence). This CDR3 is built from 14 residues. The DNA for the CDR3 is TGTGCCAGTAGTATTCTGAGGGATCGGGAAAAACTGTTTTTT. The encoded protein is CASSILRDREKLFF.

The J gene is TRBJ2-7, the V gene TRBV14; 9 nucleotides agree with TRBD1. This CDR3 comprises 15 residues. V dropped 0 bases and J dropped 4; count of bases not matched to a gene: 4. Germline CDR1 SGHDN, CDR2 FVKESK. The CDR3 spells CASSQDFGQGYEQYF. Here the CDR3 DNA reads TGTGCCAGCAGCCAAGACTTCGGACAGGGGTACGAGCAGTACTTC. The whole variable domain, remainder taken from reference TRBV14 and TRBJ2-7, is EAGVTQFPSHSVIEKGQTVTLRCDPISGHDNLYWYRRVMGKEIKFLLHFVKESKQDESGMPNNRFLAERTGGTYSTLKVQPAELEDSGVYFCASSQDFGQGYEQYFGPGTRLTVT.